This T cell receptor beta chain is from a study of T cells in Graves' hyperthyroidism and ophthalmopathy (dated 2019 in TCRdb). Notes on the research overall: To identify TCR V-J signatures that set the groups apart, the researchers used a discovery cohort of 100 patients, made up of some 41 with Graves' ophthalmopathy and 57 with stable Graves' hyperthyroidism. Prospective prediction of ophthalmopathy was tested in an independent validation cohort of 18 to 20 hyperthyroidism patients and 17 patients who later progressed to ophthalmopathy. The 100 or so discovery patients were randomly divided into training and test sets at a 7:3 ratio. Thyroid tissue and blood T-cell repertoires from about six Graves' hyperthyroidism patients were also compared in the study. Once sampling was done, hyperthyroidism patients were given methimazole at a starting dose of 30 mg daily, whereas ophthalmopathy patients were given high-dose intravenous methylprednisolone. According to the paper, TCR Vbeta CDR3 sequencing was carried out on roughly 130 peripheral blood samples, which came from approximately 41 ophthalmopathy, 75 to 80 hyperthyroidism and roughly 17 progressor patients. The full study reports these points: No statistical method was used to fix the sample size in advance, and group allocation was not hidden from the investigators. In validation, the model predicted progression to ophthalmopathy a median of approximately 6.6 months before onset, with over 60% sensitivity and about 75% specificity. Blood samples also contained most of the expanded thyroid clonotypes (frequency above 0.001), which suggests that blood repertoires may reflect thyroid immune responses. A 13 V-J signature model separated ophthalmopathy from stable hyperthyroidism, with approximately 87% sensitivity and about 81% specificity in cross-validation and 80%/75% in testing.

Amplification of TCR beta CDR3 regions was carried out from RNA transcripts. The TCR CDR3 was subjected to a first round of RT-PCR using the HTBI primer set and the Qiagen OneStep RT-PCR kit. Libraries were constructed in a second round of multiplex PCR, after which size selection and purification were carried out. Paired-end sequencing of the libraries was performed with 100 bp reads on an Illumina HiSeq2000. On the study's bioinformatics: SOAPnuke was used to process the raw data, with reads discarded if the reads contained adapters or uncalled bases, had a mean Phred below 15, or lacked an exact constant-primer or identifier match. High-quality paired reads were merged using COPE v1.2.5, and each unique nucleotide sequence was defined as a clonotype. Clonotypes were aligned to IMGT TRBV, TRBD and TRBJ reference segments using MiTCR v1.1. The analysis was restricted to V-J combinations with a frequency above 0.0001, which together covered 99% to 99.2% of the repertoires. A TCS score was defined as the ratio between F50 (clonal expansion) and ExV (chaos), using BLOSUM62-based TCRdist between CDR3 peptides within each V-J. Welch's t-statistics and random forest reduced just over 500 V-J features to 10 to 15, which were used in a naive Bayes classifier (R e1071). TCRdb's own reprocessing of the public reads used fastp at Q25 and MiXCR and kept productive beta chains. Each CDR3 protein appears once, grouped with its most common genes and DNA. These V and J calls are TCRdb output, not the study's own analysis. The sample has about 540,000 distinct CDR3 sequences on record, just over 45% of them singletons. Of the sample, just under 8.5% falls within the top ten clones.

This clonotype was seen at least ten times. Its target antigen remains unknown. No base quality information exists; no much larger clone differs at one position. CDR1 SGHTA and CDR2 FQGNSA are derived from the germline V gene. From its cysteine to its phenylalanine, the CDR3 spans 14 amino acids. This entry keeps only the CDR3 DNA: 42 bases, framed from base 1. The germline V and J ends show losses of 5 bases and 4 bases respectively, and no gene match explains 4 bases of the junction. Stable Graves' hyperthyroidism was defined as the absence of progression to ophthalmopathy over 18 months of follow-up. Hyperthyroidism patients were newly diagnosed, with disease duration under 2 months, and aged 18 to 65 years. Any patient with an uncontrolled infection, another autoimmune disease, pregnancy or lactation was excluded. Diagnoses were established on the basis of clinical symptoms, serum thyroxine and TRAb, thyroid ultrasound, and orbital computed tomography. Total RNA was extracted with Trizol reagent, and quality was checked on an Agilent 2100 Bioanalyzer.

This TCR was sampled from a woman younger than 35 with Graves' hyperthyroidism. Donor details come from another sample of the same person, matched by shared clones. In this chain, TRBV7-2 is recombined with TRBJ1-2, and 10 junction bases match TRBD1. Sequenced input: peripheral blood or thyroid tissue (not recorded which). The CDR3 has the sequence CASSLGQGPYGYTF. The base sequence is TGTGCCAGCAGCCTGGGACAGGGGCCCTATGGCTACACCTTC.